This T cell receptor (beta chain) was observed in a study of blood T cells in healthy people across ages (dated by TCRdb to 2015 to 2017). Describing the broader study: In model experiments, template switching captured about one uniquely barcoded TCR beta cDNA molecule for every two T cells. To avoid experimental bias, donors of different ages were randomly spread across the sequencing lanes. Age-related changes in TCR beta repertoire diversity were measured in the study by deep sequencing normalized with unique cDNA molecular identifiers. Four age groups were formed from the donors: young (average about 17 years), middle-aged (more than 35), aged (approximately 60) and long-lived (82). For two donors (one aged 18 to 30 and one aged 80 or older), the study analyzed two additional independent replicas of 1 million unique cDNA reads from the same blood draw. The investigation overall reported the following: Observed TCR beta diversity per million T cells fell roughly linearly with age, and a significant reduction was already apparent by age about 36. Estimates of total diversity from one million sequenced T cells were regarded as lower bounds and underestimates. Compared with the aged group, more naive CD4+ T cells, fewer expanded clones and increased TCR diversity were shown by the long-lived group, suggesting age selection. Observed TCR beta diversity correlated strongly with the percentage of naive T cells measured by flow cytometry. The CMV infection status of donors was not known, potentially confounding age-related changes in expanded clonotypes. Since profiling was done on bulk unsorted PBMCs, naive and antigen-experienced compartments could not be conclusively compared.

The library was made by 5' RACE. These reads were obtained on an Illumina HiSeq 2500. A second PCR of roughly 7 to 11 cycles was performed with a sample-barcoded 5' primer and a J-beta primer mix. A unique molecular identifier was introduced onto each TCR beta cDNA molecule by a template-switch 5' adaptor carrying 12 random nucleotides. Each sample yielded at least 3 million CDR3-containing paired-end reads. The Mint cDNA synthesis kit, primed by a TRBC-specific oligonucleotide, was used to synthesize first-strand cDNA from all RNA. All cDNA was treated with uracil-DNA glycosylase and then went through a first 18-cycle PCR with the universal primers M1SS and BC2_uni_R. Concerning the study's data processing: For normalization, 1 million high-quality reads were randomly selected from each sample, with every read carrying a distinct molecular identifier. Instead of being binned into consensus sequences, reads that shared molecular identifiers were thrown out. MiTCR, run with a Q25 quality threshold and the strictest error-elimination algorithm, handled CDR3 identification, clonotype clustering and error correction. A nonparametric unseen species model using Euler transformation provided a lower-bound estimate of total TCR beta diversity. The raw public data were reprocessed by TCRdb itself: fastp quality trimming at Q25, MiXCR clonotype calling, in-frame beta chains only. Each CDR3 protein appears once, grouped with its most common genes and DNA. None of the V and J calls come from the authors' own analysis; TCRdb made them. A total of 500,000 to 700,000 distinct CDR3 sequences appear in this sample, 25% to 35% of them only once. The leading ten clones occupy around 14% of the sample.

CDR1 and CDR2 are drawn from the germline V gene: SQVTM, ANQGSEA. The CDR3 measures 13 amino acids from cysteine to phenylalanine. This entry keeps only the CDR3 DNA: 39 bases, framed from base 1. From V the trimming removes 6 bases and from J it removes 3 bases, while the gene matches leave 4 bases of the junction unaccounted for. Donors were 39 systemically healthy Caucasian individuals from Russia aged about 6 to 100 years. Approximately 10 milliliters of peripheral blood were collected from each donor into EDTA-treated Vacutainer tubes. Ficoll-Paque density-gradient centrifugation was used to isolate PBMCs, with at least 7 million per sample. Total RNA was extracted from PBMCs with Trizol reagent, with at least 5 micrograms obtained per sample. For every donor, flow cytometry on a PBMC aliquot measured the percentage of naive CD45RAhigh/CD27high T cells. This clonotype was detected many times. Its antigen specificity is not known. Qualities for individual bases were not recorded, and no much larger clone is one base off.

Input material: blood. The chain couples TRBV29-1 to TRBJ1-1; 10 junctional bases match TRBD1. This receptor was taken from a woman older than 75 in good health. This receptor has the CDR3 CSVDRGRDTEAFF. The sequenced DNA: TGCAGCGTAGACAGGGGGCGAGACACTGAAGCTTTCTTT.